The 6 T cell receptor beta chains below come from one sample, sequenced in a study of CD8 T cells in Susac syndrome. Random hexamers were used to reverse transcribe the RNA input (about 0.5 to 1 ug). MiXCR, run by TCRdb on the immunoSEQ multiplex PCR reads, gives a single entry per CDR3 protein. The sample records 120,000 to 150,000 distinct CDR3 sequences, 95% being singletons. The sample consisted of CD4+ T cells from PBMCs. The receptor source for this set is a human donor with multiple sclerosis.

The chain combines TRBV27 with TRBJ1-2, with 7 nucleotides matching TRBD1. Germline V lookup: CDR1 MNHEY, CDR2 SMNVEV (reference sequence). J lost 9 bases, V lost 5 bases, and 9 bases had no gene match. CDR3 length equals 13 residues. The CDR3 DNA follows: TGTGCCAGCAGTCCCGACAGGGTACTGAGCTACACCTTC. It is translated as CASSPDRVLSYTF.

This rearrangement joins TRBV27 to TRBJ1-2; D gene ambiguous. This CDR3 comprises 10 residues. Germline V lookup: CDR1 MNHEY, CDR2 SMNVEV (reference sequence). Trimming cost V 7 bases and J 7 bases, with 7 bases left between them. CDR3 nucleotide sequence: TGTGCCAGCAAGGGTCGTGGCTACACCTTC. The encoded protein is CASKGRGYTF.

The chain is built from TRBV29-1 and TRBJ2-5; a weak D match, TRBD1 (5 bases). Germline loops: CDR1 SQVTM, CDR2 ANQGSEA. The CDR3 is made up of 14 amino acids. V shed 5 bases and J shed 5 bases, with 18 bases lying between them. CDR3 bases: TGCAGCGTTCCAGGGTACGGCCTTGCGGAGACCCAGTACTTC. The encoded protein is CSVPGYGLAETQYF.

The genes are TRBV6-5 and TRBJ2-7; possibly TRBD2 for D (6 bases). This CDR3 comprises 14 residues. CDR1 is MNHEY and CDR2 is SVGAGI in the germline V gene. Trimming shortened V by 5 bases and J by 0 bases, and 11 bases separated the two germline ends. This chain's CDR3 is CASSSGGTSYEQYF. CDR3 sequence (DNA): TGTGCCAGCAGTAGCGGCGGGACCTCCTACGAGCAGTACTTC.

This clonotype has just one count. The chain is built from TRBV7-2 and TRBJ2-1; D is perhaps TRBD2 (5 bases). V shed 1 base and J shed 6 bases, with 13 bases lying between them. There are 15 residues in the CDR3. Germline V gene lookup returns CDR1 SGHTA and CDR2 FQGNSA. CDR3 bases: TGTGCCAGCAGCTTAGTTTGGACTCCGGGCAATGAGCAGTTCTTC. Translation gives CASSLVWTPGNEQFF. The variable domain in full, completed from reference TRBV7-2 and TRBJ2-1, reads GAGVSQSPSNKVTEKGKDVELRCDPISGHTALYWYRQSLGQGLEFLIYFQGNSAPDKSGLPSDRFSAERTGGSVSTLTIQRTQQEDSAVYLCASSLVWTPGNEQFFGPGTRLTVL.

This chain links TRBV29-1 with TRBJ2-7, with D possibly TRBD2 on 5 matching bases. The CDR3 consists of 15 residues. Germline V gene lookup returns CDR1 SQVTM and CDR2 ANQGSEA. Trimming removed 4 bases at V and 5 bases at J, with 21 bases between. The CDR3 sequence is CSVVRDHQSRNEQYF. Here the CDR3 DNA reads TGCAGCGTTGTCCGGGATCACCAGTCCCGGAACGAGCAGTACTTC.